The 7 T cell receptor beta chains in this list originate from one sample, sequenced in a study of Tregs in tolerant kidney transplant recipients. Method: immunoSEQ multiplex PCR; TCRdb's copy keeps in-frame clones and lacks some. The sample includes some 52,000 clones. This specimen was CD4+ T cells from blood, taken before the transplant. Source of these receptors: a human donor who received a combined kidney and bone marrow transplant.

On this clone: The read gets to within 3 residues of the CDR3 end, and the germline J gene fills in the rest. The V and J genes are TRBV5-1 and TRBJ2-7; D unclear. Trimming left V 5 bases short and J 1 base short, with 10 bases between. This CDR3 is 13 amino acids long. The germline gives CDR1 SGHRS, CDR2 YFSETQ. CDR3 sequence: CASRGQVSYEQYF. The DNA read from the CDR3 is TGCGCCAGCAGGGGCCAGGTATCCTACGAG.

To note about this clone: The read ends 3 residues early relative to the CDR3; the germline J gene fills the gap. The rearrangement links TRBV7-6 to TRBJ1-1; 7 positions match TRBD1. CDR1 is SGHVS and CDR2 is FNYEAQ in the germline V gene. Trimming cost V 1 base and J 1 base; bases outside gene matches: 3. The length of the CDR3 is 15 residues. The CDR3 DNA, read in part, is TGTGCCAGCAGCTTAGATGGGACAGAGAACACTGAA. Its translation: CASSLDGTENTE. The entire CDR3 sequence reads CASSLDGTENTEAFF.

Points on this clone: The DNA ends 3 residues before the CDR3 does, and the rest of the CDR3 is filled in from the germline J gene. This chain connects TRBV18 to TRBJ1-1; D is undetermined. CDR3 size: 14 residues. The germline CDR1 and CDR2 sequences are KGHSH and LQKENI. The CDR3 DNA, read in part, is TGTGCCAGCTCACCACCTTACGCTAGGATAGAA. This encodes CASSPPYARIE. The complete CDR3 reads CASSPPYARIEAFF.

On this clone: The read stops 3 residues short of the end of the CDR3; the missing end is completed from the germline J gene. V and J are TRBV5-6 and TRBJ2-3; a possible D gene is TRBD2 (6 bases). Germline V gene data show CDR1 as SGHDT and CDR2 as YYEEEE. This CDR3 spans 14 amino acids. V gave up 6 bases and J gave up 7 bases, with 18 bases separating them. The sequenced CDR3 bases are TGTGCCAGCACCTCCCAGGAGGGTTTTAATACG. It yields the protein CASTSQEGFNT. The complete CDR3 reads CASTSQEGFNTQYF.

Remarks on this clone: The read falls 3 residues short of the CDR3 end, and the missing part is taken from the germline J gene. This sequence joins TRBV5-1 and TRBJ1-4, with TRBD1 matching over 8 bases. The CDR3 has 14 amino acids. Per germline, CDR1 SGHRS and CDR2 YFSETQ. The trim removed 2 bases at V and 8 bases at J, leaving 5 bases unmatched. CDR3 sequence: CASSFDRGWEKLFF. The sequenced part of the CDR3 DNA is TGCGCCAGCAGCTTCGACAGGGGATGGGAAAAA. The complete variable domain, with remaining parts taken from reference TRBV5-1 and TRBJ1-4, reads KAGVTQTPRYLIKTRGQQVTLSCSPISGHRSVSWYQQTPGQGLQFLFEYFSETQRNKGNFPGRFSGRQFSNSRSEMNVSTLELGDSALYLCASSFDRGWEKLFFGSGTQLSVL.

To note about this clone: The read finishes 3 residues shy of the CDR3 end, and the germline J gene is used to complete it. The genes are TRBV7-2 and TRBJ2-7, with D possibly TRBD1 on 6 matching bases. The CDR3 covers 15 residues. Trimming took off 5 bases at V and 3 bases at J, with 17 bases between the two ends. Germline loops: CDR1 SGHTA, CDR2 FQGNSA. The DNA read from the CDR3 is TGTGCCAGCAGCGATACAGGGACAAGAAACTACGAG. The encoded protein is CASSDTGTRNYE. The entire CDR3 reads CASSDTGTRNYEQYF.

As regards this clone: Coverage ceases 3 residues before the CDR3 finishes, and the germline J gene fills in the end. The chain employs TRBV20-1 and TRBJ2-2; TRBD1 matches at 12 bases. Trimming took 5 bases from V and 6 from J; bases not matched to a gene: 4. Per the germline V gene, CDR1 is DFQATT and CDR2 is SNEGSKA (reference sequence). The CDR3 is made up of 14 amino acids. The CDR3 bases that were read are TGCAGTGCTCAGGGACAGGGGGCGTCCGGGGAG. Translating it yields CSAQGQGASGE. Given in full, the CDR3 is CSAQGQGASGELFF.